The 7 T cell receptor beta chains presented below share a single source sample, sequenced in a study of T cell responses to AZD1222 COVID-19 vaccine. TCRdb keeps only in-frame clones here, not all; method: immunoSEQ multiplex PCR. The repertoire holds some 94,000 clones, roughly 90% seen once, with under 5.5% in the top ten. Material: peripheral blood, obtained 28 days after the second AZD1222 dose. These receptors all stem from an adult who received the AZD1222 COVID-19 vaccine.

This clone was observed once. V and J are TRBV15 and TRBJ2-1; D possibly matches TRBD1 or TRBD2 (5 bases each). Germline lookup yields CDR1 LNHNV and CDR2 YYDKDF (reference sequence). Trimming pared 5 bases from V and 4 bases from J, leaving 18 bases between. The CDR3 has 16 amino acids. The CDR3 loop reads CATSGGDSFRYNEQFF. The CDR3 DNA is TGTGCCACCAGCGGGGGTGATTCGTTTCGGTACAATGAGCAGTTCTTC.

The rearrangement joins TRBV6-6 to TRBJ1-5, with a tentative D call TRBD1 (6 bases). CDR1 is MNHNY, CDR2 SVGAGI, per germline (reference sequence). V was pared by 5 bases and J by 1 base, with 18 bases between. There are 17 residues in the CDR3. The CDR3, as DNA: TGTGCCAGCAGTCCGACAGGTTTAGAGGGCAGCAATCAGCCCCAGCATTTT. Residues: CASSPTGLEGSNQPQHF.

J is TRBJ1-5 and V is TRBV12-5, with TRBD1 as a possible D gene (5 bases). With 6 bases removed from V and 7 bases from J, the gap between germline ends came to 19 bases. Per the germline V gene, CDR1 is LGHNT and CDR2 is FRNRAP. The CDR3 spans 15 residues. The CDR3 DNA reads as TGTGCTAGTGGCCTAGGGTCTCTCGGGGGGCAGCCCCAGCATTTT. Translation: CASGLGSLGGQPQHF.

This clone was found once. The chain combines TRBV5-1 with TRBJ2-2, with unresolved D. The V gene's germline CDR1 is SGHRS and CDR2 YFSETQ. The CDR3 runs to 14 residues. Trimming removed 4 bases from V and 0 bases from J, with 7 bases in between. CDR3 in DNA: TGCGCCAGCAGCCCCAGTACGAACACCGGGGAGCTGTTTTTT. Translated: CASSPSTNTGELFF.

This chain connects TRBV7-9 to TRBJ2-1; 7 bases are shared with TRBD2. The CDR3 is 16 amino acids. CDR1 SEHNR and CDR2 FQNEAQ come from the germline V gene (reference sequence). Trimming cost V 4 bases and J 7 bases; bases outside gene matches: 13. This chain's CDR3 is CASSSKSERGGNEQFF. The CDR3 DNA reads TGTGCCAGCAGCTCAAAGTCCGAGCGGGGCGGGAATGAGCAGTTCTTC.

CDR3 DNA sequence: TGTGCCAGCAGACCGGGACTAGCGGGGGGTATGGAGACCCAGTACTTC. Protein product: CASRPGLAGGMETQYF. This chain uses TRBV13 with TRBJ2-5, with 15 positions matching TRBD2. The V segment lost 6 bases and the J segment 5 bases; nucleotides outside the gene matches: 7. The CDR3 sequence is 16 residues long. Germline-derived CDR1 and CDR2 are PRHDT and FYEKMQ (reference sequence).

This clone was found a few times. The V and J genes are TRBV3-1 (or the pseudogene TRBV3-2) and TRBJ2-1; D is unclear. V was shortened by 4 bases and J by 1 base, with 5 bases between the two germline ends. The germline V gene encodes CDR1 LGHDT and CDR2 YNNKEL (reference sequence). The CDR3 is 13 residues long. The chain's CDR3 is CASSLASYNEQFF. CDR3 DNA: TGTGCCAGCAGCCTGGCGTCCTACAATGAGCAGTTCTTC.